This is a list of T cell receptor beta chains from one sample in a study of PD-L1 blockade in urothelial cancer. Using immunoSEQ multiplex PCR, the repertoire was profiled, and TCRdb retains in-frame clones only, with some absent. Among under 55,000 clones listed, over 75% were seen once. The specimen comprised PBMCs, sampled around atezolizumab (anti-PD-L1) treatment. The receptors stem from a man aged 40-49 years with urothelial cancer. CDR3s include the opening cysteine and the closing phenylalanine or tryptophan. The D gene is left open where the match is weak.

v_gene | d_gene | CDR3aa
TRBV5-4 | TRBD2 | CASSQGTSGKKETQYF
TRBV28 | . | CASSSSSAAGYEQYF
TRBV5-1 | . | CASSFGLQPDQPQHF
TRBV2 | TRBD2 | CASSGLAETPISTDTQYF
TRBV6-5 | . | CASRNSDGYTF
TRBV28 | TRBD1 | CASSLRDREGNGYTF
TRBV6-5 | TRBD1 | CASQGDYGNQPQHF
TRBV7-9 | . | CASSPSGLAADTQYF
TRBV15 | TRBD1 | CATSGGQGRKTEAFF
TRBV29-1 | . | CSVGGRQHSNQPQHF
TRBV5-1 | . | CASSSGPGTGDNEQFF
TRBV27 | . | CASSSGGAGNTEAFF
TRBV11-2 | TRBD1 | CASGGQADQYF
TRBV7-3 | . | CASSSTVTSETQYF
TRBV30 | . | CAWSEQGREQYF
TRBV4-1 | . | CASSPRPIDGYTF
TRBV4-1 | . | CASSPSGKAEAFF
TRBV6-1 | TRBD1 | CASKKEGQTYNEQFF
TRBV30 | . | CAWSLGIDTQYF
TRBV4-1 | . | CASSQSPYEQYF
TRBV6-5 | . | CASSSDTYPFNYGYTF
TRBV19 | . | CASSRGTTPGAFF
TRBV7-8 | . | CASSLQAHYEQYF
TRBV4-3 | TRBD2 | CASSQEIAGGNTGELFF
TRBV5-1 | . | CASSLAGGGYNEQFF
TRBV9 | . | CASSPTVDTQYF
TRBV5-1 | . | CASRLGEDQPQHF
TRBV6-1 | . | CASSEVRTAGAGANVLTF
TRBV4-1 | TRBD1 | CASSQDGQGAQTGELFF
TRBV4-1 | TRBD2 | CASSQDVRTRTSRADTQYF
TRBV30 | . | CAWRPPGNNQPQHF
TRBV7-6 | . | CASSRGGNEQFF
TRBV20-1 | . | CSSDTHTEAFF
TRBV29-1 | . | CSAKTGTSTDTQYF
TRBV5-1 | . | CASSLNSLGAQYF
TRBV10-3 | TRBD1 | CAISAGTGSEQYF
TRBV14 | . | CASSQVSGGARETQYF
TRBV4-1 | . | CASSLLLEGSYEQYF
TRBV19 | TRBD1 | CASSITGTVNTEAFF
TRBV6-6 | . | CASSAGFTDTQYF
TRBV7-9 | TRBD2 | CASSEGAGEFF
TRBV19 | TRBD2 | CASSGLAGGDKNIQYF
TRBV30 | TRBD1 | CAWDRDGNTIYF
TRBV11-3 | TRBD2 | CASSLREGLGYNEQFF
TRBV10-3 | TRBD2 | CAIRGTSGRAGGTQYF
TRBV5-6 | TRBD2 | CASSLGTSGPYEQYF
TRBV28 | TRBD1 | CASSSGTVGELFF
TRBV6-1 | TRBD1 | CASSAMNRGADTQYF
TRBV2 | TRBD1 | CASSATGETEAFF
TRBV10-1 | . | CASSEDGSSRDEQFF
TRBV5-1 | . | CASSDRNYGYTF
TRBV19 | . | CASSIGGDGTQYF
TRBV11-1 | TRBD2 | CASSRLAGAAISYNEQFF
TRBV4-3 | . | CASSQDLLPNEKLFF
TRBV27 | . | CASSLSGGGYGNQPQHF
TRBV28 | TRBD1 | CASSFGTGGYYEQYF
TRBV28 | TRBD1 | CASSSSRDRVGQYF
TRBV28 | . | CASSAIRAGMGSEQYF
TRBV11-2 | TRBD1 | CASSTPYRDRASGANVLTF
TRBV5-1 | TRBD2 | CASSLRSGRAADTQYF